One sample yielded the 14 T cell receptor beta chains listed below, sequenced in a study of T cell responses to AZD1222 COVID-19 vaccine. The assay was immunoSEQ multiplex PCR, and TCRdb's table has in-frame clones only and misses some. The sample holds about 120,000 clones; 80% to 90% are singletons and the top ten take about 8.6%. The source material was peripheral blood, sampled on day 0 of AZD1222 vaccination. The receptors were gathered from an adult in good health.

The rearrangement joins TRBV14 to TRBJ1-2; D remains unclear. The V gene's germline CDR1 is SGHDN and CDR2 FVKESK. The CDR3 is 15 residues long. V shed 1 base and J shed 4 bases, with 13 bases lying between them. CDR3 residues: CASSQVEGWAYGYTF. DNA of the CDR3: TGTGCCAGCAGCCAAGTTGAGGGTTGGGCCTATGGCTACACCTTC.

The rearrangement links TRBV18 to TRBJ2-7; maybe TRBD1 (5 bases). Looked up from germline, CDR1 is KGHSH and CDR2 is LQKENI. The V end was cut by 6 bases, the J end by 12 bases, with 18 bases between. The CDR3 has 12 amino acids. CDR3 protein: CASSPVTEERYF. CDR3 DNA: TGTGCCAGCTCTCCGGTGACAGAAGAAAGGTACTTC. Complete variable domain (other parts from reference TRBV18 and TRBJ2-7): NAGVMQNPRHLVRRRGQEARLRCSPMKGHSHVYWYRQLPEEGLKFMVYLQKENIIDESGMPKERFSAEFPKEGPSILRIQQVVRGDSAAYFCASSPVTEERYFGPGTRLTVT.

The genes are TRBV11-2 and TRBJ2-1; tentative D call: TRBD2 (7 bases). Trimming shortened V by 5 bases and J by 4 bases, and 15 bases separated the two germline ends. Germline V lookup: CDR1 SGHAT, CDR2 FQNNGV. The length of the CDR3 is 15 residues. Here the CDR3 reads CASSLGGGTYNEQFF. CDR3 bases: TGTGCCAGCAGCCTTGGGGGGGGCACATACAATGAGCAGTTCTTC.

The chain has TRBV19 and TRBJ1-4, with D unresolved. The CDR3 runs to 14 residues. CDR1 and CDR2 (germline): LNHDA, SQIVND (reference sequence). Deletions cut 9 bases from V and 5 bases from J, with 16 bases between. This chain's CDR3 is CASQNTRINEKLFF. The CDR3 DNA reads TGTGCCAGCCAGAATACAAGGATAAATGAAAAACTGTTTTTT.

This clone was observed a single time. This chain uses TRBV6-5 with TRBJ2-7; D is unclear. The CDR3 runs 14 residues. Trimming took off 1 base at V and 4 bases at J, with 11 bases between the two ends. Germline V gives CDR1 MNHEY, CDR2 SVGAGI. The CDR3 DNA reads TGTGCCAGCAGTTACTTACGTGGCGAATACGAGCAGTACTTC. It encodes CASSYLRGEYEQYF.

The chain has TRBV19 and TRBJ2-2; 8 bases agree with TRBD1. Germline V CDR1 and CDR2: LNHDA, SQIVND (reference sequence). CDR3 length: 15 amino acids. V shed 3 bases and J 7 bases; nucleotides not matched to a gene: 7. The CDR3, as DNA: TGTGCCAGTAGTATCTTGACAGGGGTGGTCGGGGAGCTGTTTTTT. Its protein is CASSILTGVVGELFF. Using reference TRBV19 and TRBJ2-2 for the parts outside the CDR3, the full variable domain is DGGITQSPKYLFRKEGQNVTLSCEQNLNHDAMYWYRQDPGQGLRLIYYSQIVNDFQKGDIAEGYSVSREKKESFPLTVTSAQKNPTAFYLCASSILTGVVGELFFGEGSRLTVL.

The chain couples TRBV1 to TRBJ2-4. TRBV1 is deemed a pseudogene. The CDR3 covers 14 residues. This chain's CDR3 is CTSSQADLLNIQYF. The CDR3, as DNA: TGCACCAGCAGCCAAGCGGACCTGCTAAACATTCAGTACTTC.

The rearrangement joins TRBV30 to TRBJ1-5; TRBD1 is a possible D gene (6 bases). The CDR3 has 12 residues. The germline CDR1 and CDR2 sequences are GTSNPN and SVGIG (reference sequence). With 6 bases removed from V and 3 bases from J, the gap between germline ends came to 9 bases. CDR3 protein: CACRDTNQPQHF. The CDR3 DNA sequence: TGTGCCTGCCGGGACACCAATCAGCCCCAGCATTTT.

This sequence joins TRBV30 and TRBJ1-1; D perhaps matches TRBD1 (5 bases). CDR3 length equals 13 residues. Germline CDR1 is GTSNPN and CDR2 is SVGIG (reference sequence). Trimming stripped 0 bases from V and 7 bases from J, with 12 bases between. CDR3 residues: CAWSVRRDGEAFF. CDR3 DNA sequence: TGTGCCTGGAGTGTAAGGCGGGACGGTGAAGCTTTCTTT. Filled out from reference TRBV30 and TRBJ1-1, the complete variable domain reads SQTIHQWPATLVQPVGSPLSLECTVEGTSNPNLYWYRQAAGRGLQLLFYSVGIGQISSEVPQNLSASRPQDRQFILSSKKLLLSDSGFYLCAWSVRRDGEAFFGQGTRLTVV.

The chain carries TRBV19 and TRBJ2-4, with D perhaps TRBD2 (6 bases). The CDR3 has 16 amino acids. Trimming shortened V by 4 bases and J by 1 base, and 14 bases separated the two germline ends. From germline, CDR1 is LNHDA and CDR2 SQIVND (reference sequence). The CDR3 bases are TGTGCCAGTAGTACTCCCGGAGGGGAGGCCAAAAACATTCAGTACTTC. This codes for CASSTPGGEAKNIQYF.

V is TRBV4-2 and J is TRBJ1-5, with 7 bases identical to TRBD1. The CDR3 contains 16 residues. Looked up from germline, CDR1 is LGHNA and CDR2 is YNFKEQ. V trimming: 2 bases; J trimming: 6 bases; junction bases outside the gene matches: 10. CDR3 nucleotide sequence: TGTGCCAGCAGCCAAAACGGGCCACAGGGGAGTCAGCCCCAGCATTTT. This encodes CASSQNGPQGSQPQHF.

The CDR3 reads CASSPTGSPTDTQYF. In nucleotides, the CDR3 is TGTGCCAGCAGCCCCACGGGCAGCCCCACAGATACGCAGTATTTT. The V and J genes are TRBV3-1 (or the pseudogene TRBV3-2) and TRBJ2-3; D not certain. This CDR3 has 15 residues. Germline CDR1 reads LGHDT; CDR2 reads YNNKEL (reference sequence). Trimming left V 4 bases short and J 2 bases short, with 13 bases between.

The chain has TRBV2 and TRBJ1-5, with D perhaps TRBD1 (5 bases). The V gene's germline CDR1 is SNHLY and CDR2 FYNNEI. CDR3 length: 15 amino acids. Trimming took 8 bases from V and 0 from J, leaving 14 bases between them. The CDR3 DNA reads TGTGCCAGCGAGTTAGACAGCGCTAGCAATCAGCCCCAGCATTTT. Protein product: CASELDSASNQPQHF.

This chain joins TRBV4-2 and TRBJ2-2, with 8 bases that match TRBD2. The V and J ends lost 4 bases and 5 bases, in that order; junction bases with no gene match: 12. Germline V gene lookup returns CDR1 LGHNA and CDR2 YNFKEQ. This CDR3 comprises 17 residues. Here the CDR3 DNA reads TGTGCCAGCAGCCGGGGGGGAGCGGGAGAGGGAACCGGGGAGCTGTTTTTT. Residues: CASSRGGAGEGTGELFF.